These 32 T cell receptor beta chains originate from one sample sequenced in a study of shared clonotypes between healthy human individuals (dated by TCRdb to 2018 to 2020). Libraries were constructed by the immunoSEQ multiplex PCR assay. TCRdb obtained this table from immuneACCESS and retained in-frame rearrangements with V and J assigned. These tables miss some clones; where compared with another copy, unresolved V genes account for less than half of the shortfall, and the remainder is unexplained. Across this sample there are fewer than 1.8 million clones, with around 98.5% seen only once. In total, the top ten clones hold approximately 0.4% of the sample. Input material: naive CD4+ T cells sorted from blood. According to the study, the label for this sample's cell subset or site signals: CD45RA+ positively selected. These receptors were obtained from a man younger than 45 in good health.

V is TRBV6-5 and J is TRBJ2-5; TRBD2 matches 8 bases. V lost 8 bases, J lost 1 base, and 6 bases stayed unmatched. Looked up from germline, CDR1 is MNHEY and CDR2 is SVGAGI. This CDR3 has 14 residues. This CDR3 is CASRFSGTQETQYF. The DNA of the CDR3 is TGTGCCAGCCGGTTTAGCGGGACCCAAGAGACCCAGTACTTC.

This chain links TRBV2 with TRBJ1-5, with a possible D match to TRBD1 (5 bases). Germline-derived CDR1 and CDR2 are SNHLY and FYNNEI. The CDR3 has 15 residues. V was shortened by 2 bases and J by 3 bases, with 11 bases between the two germline ends. CDR3 region: CASSEPQGANQPQHF. CDR3 coding DNA: TGTGCCAGCAGTGAACCTCAGGGCGCCAATCAGCCCCAGCATTTT.

The V and J genes are TRBV5-1 and TRBJ2-2; D is uncertain. CDR3 length equals 14 residues. V was cut by 4 bases and J by 0 bases, with 7 bases left in between. CDR1 is SGHRS, CDR2 YFSETQ, per germline. CDR3 DNA: TGCGCCAGCAGCGAAAATACGAACACCGGGGAGCTGTTTTTT. It translates to CASSENTNTGELFF.

The chain carries TRBV5-1 and TRBJ2-2; no reliable D call. The CDR3 has 14 amino acids. V dropped 4 bases and J dropped 4 bases, with 11 bases sitting between them. In germline, CDR1 is SGHRS, CDR2 YFSETQ. CDR3 DNA sequence: TGCGCCAGCAGCCCCCCGGTGGGCACCGGGGAGCTGTTTTTT. Its translation: CASSPPVGTGELFF.

The rearrangement uses TRBV9 and TRBJ2-7; the match to TRBD2 covers 7 bases. Germline V CDR1 and CDR2: SGDLS, YYNGEE. The CDR3 is made up of 14 amino acids. Trimming cost V 3 bases and J 4 bases; bases outside gene matches: 7. Written as DNA, the CDR3 is TGTGCCAGCAGCGGGGGACTATCGATGTACGAGCAGTACTTC. Encoded protein: CASSGGLSMYEQYF.

The rearrangement joins TRBV5-4 to TRBJ2-2; 8 bases match TRBD2. J gave up 4 bases and V 3 bases, and 5 bases lay outside the gene matches. Germline V gives CDR1 SGHNT, CDR2 YYREEE (reference sequence). The CDR3 runs 15 residues. CDR3 sequence (DNA): TGTGCCAGCAGCTCTGGACTAGCTGGCACCGGGGAGCTGTTTTTT. It yields the protein CASSSGLAGTGELFF.

The V gene is TRBV11-2, the J gene TRBJ2-1, with TRBD2 identical over 8 bases. Germline CDR1 is SGHAT and CDR2 is FQNNGV. Trimming took 5 bases from V and 2 from J; bases not matched to a gene: 5. This CDR3 region has 15 residues. DNA of the CDR3: TGTGCCAGCAGCGAGAGCGGGGGTACCTACAATGAGCAGTTCTTC. Its translation is CASSESGGTYNEQFF.

The J gene is TRBJ2-4, the V gene TRBV7-2, with D perhaps TRBD1 or TRBD2 (5 bases each). Germline V gives CDR1 SGHTA, CDR2 FQGNSA. The CDR3 runs 14 residues. Trimming took 5 bases from V and 1 from J, leaving 9 bases between them. Here the CDR3 DNA reads TGTGCCAGCAGCCCTTGGGGGGCCAAAAACATTCAGTACTTC. It specifies CASSPWGAKNIQYF.

The chain combines TRBV4-3 with TRBJ2-3, with 12 nucleotides matching TRBD2. Germline CDR1 reads LGHNA; CDR2 reads YSLEER. This CDR3 comprises 16 residues. Trimming at V came to 4 bases and at J to 4 bases, leaving 6 bases not matched to a gene. The CDR3 coding sequence is TGCGCCAGCAGCCGCGGACTAGCGGGATTTCCAGATACGCAGTATTTT. Translation: CASSRGLAGFPDTQYF.

V usage is TRBV18 and J usage is TRBJ2-5; no clear D gene. Germline CDR1 reads KGHSH; CDR2 reads LQKENI. Trimming took off 2 bases at V and 0 bases at J, with 7 bases between the two ends. This CDR3 is 14 amino acids long. The CDR3 loop is CASSPATHQETQYF. DNA for the CDR3: TGTGCCAGCTCACCAGCTACCCACCAAGAGACCCAGTACTTC.

The V and J genes are TRBV2 and TRBJ2-1; D might be TRBD2 (7 bases). Germline V lookup: CDR1 SNHLY, CDR2 FYNNEI. The CDR3 covers 14 residues. The V end was cut by 11 bases, the J end by 5 bases, with 19 bases between. DNA of the CDR3: TGTGCCTGCTCGGGGGCTAGCGGAAACAATGAGCAGTTCTTC. Its protein is CACSGASGNNEQFF.

The chain couples TRBV18 to TRBJ2-7; D ambiguous. V lost 2 bases to trimming and J lost 6 bases, with 8 bases between them. Germline V lookup: CDR1 KGHSH, CDR2 LQKENI. CDR3 length: 12 residues. The CDR3 region is CASSPEGLEQYF. The CDR3 DNA is TGTGCCAGCTCACCAGAAGGTCTCGAGCAGTACTTC.

The chain links TRBV27 to TRBJ2-1; a possible D gene is TRBD2 (5 bases). This CDR3 has 15 residues. Trimming removed 5 bases from V and 0 bases from J, with 11 bases in between. CDR1 and CDR2 from the germline V gene are MNHEY and SMNVEV (reference sequence). CDR3 region: CASSKTRVSYNEQFF. The CDR3 DNA is TGTGCCAGCAGTAAAACTAGGGTCTCCTACAATGAGCAGTTCTTC.

The chain uses TRBV18 and TRBJ2-1; 9 nucleotides agree with TRBD2. This CDR3 is built from 14 residues. V shed 4 bases and J 7 bases; nucleotides not matched to a gene: 5. CDR1 KGHSH and CDR2 LQKENI come from the germline V gene. The CDR3 sequence is CASSLAGVRNEQFF. The CDR3 DNA reads TGTGCCAGCTCACTAGCGGGAGTCAGGAATGAGCAGTTCTTC.

The V call is TRBV5-6, the J call TRBJ2-6; 11 nucleotides line up with TRBD2. The J segment lost 2 bases and the V segment lost 2 bases, leaving 9 bases of the junction unmatched. The CDR3 totals 19 residues. Germline lookup yields CDR1 SGHDT and CDR2 YYEEEE. Here the CDR3 reads CASSLILAGDRTGANVLTF. CDR3 nucleotide sequence: TGTGCCAGCAGCTTAATACTAGCGGGAGATAGGACTGGGGCCAACGTCCTGACTTTC.

This chain links TRBV5-1 with TRBJ1-4, with 9 positions matching TRBD1. Germline CDR1 is SGHRS and CDR2 is YFSETQ. V lost 4 bases and J lost 5; bases outside the gene matches: 3. The CDR3 has 14 residues. In DNA form, the CDR3 reads TGCGCCAGCAGCCGGACAGGGGAAAATGAAAAACTGTTTTTT. Protein sequence: CASSRTGENEKLFF.

The chain is built from TRBV5-1 and TRBJ2-5; tentative D call: TRBD1 (6 bases). The CDR3 is 14 residues long. Trimming pared 2 bases from V and 5 bases from J, leaving 13 bases between. CDR1 and CDR2 (germline): SGHRS, YFSETQ. CDR3 DNA sequence: TGCGCCAGCAGCTTACTACAGGGTCGCGAGACCCAGTACTTC. Amino acid sequence: CASSLLQGRETQYF.

J is TRBJ2-2 and V is TRBV4-2; D might be TRBD2 (6 bases). The germline V and J ends were trimmed by 7 bases and 3 bases, with 12 bases remaining between them. This CDR3 has 14 amino acids. In germline, CDR1 is LGHNA, CDR2 YNFKEQ. The CDR3 DNA reads as TGTGCCAGCAACTCCAGGGAGGACACCGGGGAGCTGTTTTTT. It translates to CASNSREDTGELFF.

V gene TRBV25-1 combines with J gene TRBJ2-2; 8 bases fit TRBD1. Germline trimming cut 9 bases from V and 7 bases from J; bases unmatched to any gene: 7. From germline, CDR1 is MGHDK and CDR2 SYGVNS. The CDR3 runs 13 residues. In DNA form, the CDR3 reads TGTGCCAGTTCGGTGACAGGGGTCGGGGAGCTGTTTTTT. Its translation: CASSVTGVGELFF.

The V call is TRBV5-1, the J call TRBJ2-5; D may be TRBD1 (6 bases). Between the trimmed V and J ends, which lost 4 bases and 3 bases, there was a span of 16 bases. The germline V gene encodes CDR1 SGHRS and CDR2 YFSETQ. The CDR3 extends over 15 amino acids. CDR3 residues: CASSNSGDPEETQYF. The CDR3 DNA follows: TGCGCCAGCAGCAATTCAGGGGACCCCGAAGAGACCCAGTACTTC.

The J gene is TRBJ1-1, the V gene TRBV2, with 7 bases that match TRBD1. CDR1 and CDR2 (germline): SNHLY, FYNNEI. V was pared by 4 bases and J by 4 bases, with 9 bases of the junction left unmatched. This CDR3 is 15 amino acids long. CDR3 in DNA: TGTGCCAGCAGTGGAGGGGGCGATTTAGGCACTGAAGCTTTCTTT. Residues: CASSGGGDLGTEAFF.

This chain's CDR3 is CASSGQGLGTDTQYF. The DNA of the CDR3 is TGTGCCAGCAGCGGACAGGGTTTAGGCACAGATACGCAGTATTTT. This chain joins TRBV6-1 and TRBJ2-3; 8 bases align to TRBD1. Germline CDR1 MNHNS, CDR2 SASEGT. Trimming at V came to 6 bases and at J to 1 base, leaving 6 bases not matched to a gene. The CDR3 contains 15 residues.

The gene calls are TRBV5-4 and TRBJ2-3; 11 positions agree with TRBD2. V lost 4 bases to trimming and J lost 5 bases; unmatched junction nucleotides: 9. CDR1 and CDR2 from the germline V gene are SGHNT and YYREEE (reference sequence). This CDR3 region has 16 residues. DNA of the CDR3: TGTGCCAGCAGCCTGCCCGGGACTAGCGGTGGAGATACGCAGTATTTT. It encodes CASSLPGTSGGDTQYF.

The V call is TRBV9, the J call TRBJ2-1; D is perhaps TRBD1 (6 bases). The germline gives CDR1 SGDLS, CDR2 YYNGEE. CDR3 length: 13 residues. Trimming cost V 2 bases and J 9 bases, with 12 bases left between them. CDR3 sequence: CASSVVGHGEQFF. The CDR3 DNA sequence: TGTGCCAGCAGCGTCGTGGGACACGGTGAGCAGTTCTTC. Looking up the rest from reference TRBV9 and TRBJ2-1 gives the full variable domain: DSGVTQTPKHLITATGQRVTLRCSPRSGDLSVYWYQQSLDQGLQFLIQYYNGEERAKGNILERFSAQQFPDLHSELNLSSLELGDSALYFCASSVVGHGEQFFGPGTRLTVL.

This chain joins TRBV5-1 and TRBJ2-7, with 9 bases aligning to TRBD1. Germline V gene lookup returns CDR1 SGHRS and CDR2 YFSETQ. CDR3 length: 14 residues. The ends lost 4 bases at V and 2 bases at J; junction bases unmatched: 4. CDR3 DNA: TGCGCCAGCAGCACGGACAGGGGAGCCTACGAGCAGTACTTC. Amino acids: CASSTDRGAYEQYF.

With regard to this clone: The sample has other DNA sequences that encode this CDR3 too. V and J are TRBV29-1 and TRBJ2-7; TRBD1 aligns across 9 bases. Trimming at V came to 6 bases and at J to 2 bases, leaving 2 bases not matched to a gene. The CDR3 sequence is 12 residues long. Germline CDR1 reads SQVTM; CDR2 reads ANQGSEA. The CDR3 DNA sequence: TGCAGCGTCAGACAGGGGGCCTACGAGCAGTACTTC. Protein: CSVRQGAYEQYF.

This sequence joins TRBV2 and TRBJ2-2; weak D call: TRBD1 (5 bases). The ends were cut back, 8 bases at V and 1 base at J, with 8 bases in the middle. There are 13 residues in the CDR3. Germline V lookup: CDR1 SNHLY, CDR2 FYNNEI. CDR3 amino acids: CASSTENTGELFF. CDR3 DNA sequence: TGTGCCAGCTCGACAGAGAACACCGGGGAGCTGTTTTTT.

This chain links TRBV7-8 with TRBJ1-4; 9 bases are shared with TRBD1. There are 15 residues in the CDR3. The ends lost 4 bases at V and 3 bases at J; junction bases unmatched: 3. Germline lookup yields CDR1 SGHVS and CDR2 FQNEAQ. The CDR3 DNA follows: TGTGCCAGCAGCTCACAGGGGGCGTCTAATGAAAAACTGTTTTTT. This codes for CASSSQGASNEKLFF.

V gene TRBV27 combines with J gene TRBJ2-3; possible D gene TRBD2, 6 bases. This CDR3 has 15 amino acids. The V gene lost 6 bases and the J gene lost 4 bases, with 17 bases spanning the gap. CDR1 and CDR2 from the germline V gene are MNHEY and SMNVEV (reference sequence). CDR3 nucleotides: TGTGCCAGCAGCTTTATGGGCGGGAAGGCAGATACGCAGTATTTT. As protein: CASSFMGGKADTQYF.

The chain carries TRBV19 and TRBJ2-3; possible D gene TRBD1, 6 bases. There are 16 residues in the CDR3. V was trimmed by 3 bases and J by 6 bases, leaving 19 bases between them. Germline-derived CDR1 and CDR2 are LNHDA and SQIVND (reference sequence). The CDR3 loop is CASSIVGAVRGDTQYF. The CDR3 region has the DNA TGTGCCAGTAGTATTGTGGGGGCAGTCCGTGGGGATACGCAGTATTTT.

The sample holds one count of this clone. The chain carries TRBV10-1 and TRBJ2-5; maybe TRBD1 (5 bases). CDR1 and CDR2 (germline): WNHNN, SYGVQD (reference sequence). The CDR3 spans 11 residues. The V and J ends lost 6 bases and 7 bases respectively, with 9 bases between them. In DNA form, the CDR3 reads TGCGCCAGCAGGGCAACAGGGACCCAGTACTTC. Translating it yields CASRATGTQYF.

The chain recombines TRBV9 with TRBJ1-2; D is unresolved. Per the germline V gene, CDR1 is SGDLS and CDR2 is YYNGEE. V dropped 2 bases and J dropped 1 base, with 6 bases sitting between them. The length of the CDR3 is 13 residues. CDR3 nucleotides: TGTGCCAGCAGCGTCGACTTTAACTATGGCTACACCTTC. Its protein product is CASSVDFNYGYTF. Full variable domain (missing parts from reference TRBV9 and TRBJ1-2): DSGVTQTPKHLITATGQRVTLRCSPRSGDLSVYWYQQSLDQGLQFLIQYYNGEERAKGNILERFSAQQFPDLHSELNLSSLELGDSALYFCASSVDFNYGYTFGSGTRLTVV.